This TCR beta chain was sequenced during a study of identical twins. Whole-study results and caveats: A cross-sectional statistical analysis, not follow-up of the same donors, supported the conclusions. Twin-shared out-of-frame alpha sequences were enriched for low generation probability. Insertions ran lower in abundant cord blood beta clonotypes, though not in memory repertoires.

The table lists this clonotype with a few counts. The antigen is not known. In TCRdb, the 5' RACE reads were re-called with MiXCR into one record per CDR3 protein. The sample includes 500,000 to 700,000 distinct CDR3 sequences, 7% to 7.5% of them seen just once. This CDR3 is built from 18 residues. With 5 bases clipped from V and 3 bases from J, the junction kept 16 bases outside the gene matches. CDR1 is SGHAT, CDR2 FQNNGV, per germline. The same specimen was also included in a second study, on yellow fever vaccine responses in identical twins.

Sequencing used PBMCs. The receptor was derived from a woman aged 18-29 years in good health. The V and J genes are TRBV11-2 and TRBJ2-3, with 8 bases matching TRBD2. CDR3 loop: CASSPAGSGSLDTDTQYF. The DNA for the CDR3 is TGTGCCAGCAGCCCCGCCGGGAGCGGGAGTCTGGATACAGATACGCAGTATTTT.